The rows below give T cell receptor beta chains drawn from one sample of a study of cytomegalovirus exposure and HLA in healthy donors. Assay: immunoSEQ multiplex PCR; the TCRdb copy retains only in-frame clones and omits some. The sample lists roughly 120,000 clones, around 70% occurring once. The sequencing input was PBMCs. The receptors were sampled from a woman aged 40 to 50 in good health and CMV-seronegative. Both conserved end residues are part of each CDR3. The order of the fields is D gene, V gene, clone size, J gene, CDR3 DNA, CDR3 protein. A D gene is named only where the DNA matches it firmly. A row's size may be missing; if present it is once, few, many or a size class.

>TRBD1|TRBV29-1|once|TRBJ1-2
TGCAGCGTGGGGGGGGGACAGGGCTATGGCTACACCTTC
CSVGGGQGYGYTF
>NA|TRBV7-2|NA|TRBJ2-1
TGTGCCAGCAGACCTCCTGGACTACCGAACAATGAGCAGTTCTTC
CASRPPGLPNNEQFF
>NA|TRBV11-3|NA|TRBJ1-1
TGTGCCAGCAGCTTAAACAATTTGAACACTGAAGCTTTCTTT
CASSLNNLNTEAFF
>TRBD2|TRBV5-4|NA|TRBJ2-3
TGTGCCAGCAGCCCGGGACTAGCACAAAGCACAGATACGCAGTATTTT
CASSPGLAQSTDTQYF
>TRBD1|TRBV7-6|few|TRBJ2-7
TGTGCCAGCAGCTTAGCGCTAGGGGGCCAGGACGAGCAGTACTTC
CASSLALGGQDEQYF
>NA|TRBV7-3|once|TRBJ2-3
TGTGCCAGCAGCGGCGATACGCAGTATTTT
CASSGDTQYF
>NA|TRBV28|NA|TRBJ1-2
TGTGCCAGCAGCGGCCCCGACAGGAACACCTATGGCTACACCTTC
CASSGPDRNTYGYTF
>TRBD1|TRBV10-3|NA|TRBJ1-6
TGTGCCATCACCGGACAGGGGGCGCGAGATTCACCCCTCCACTTT
CAITGQGARDSPLHF
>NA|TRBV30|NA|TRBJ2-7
TGTGCCTGGGTCGGCTCCTACGAGCAGTACTTC
CAWVGSYEQYF
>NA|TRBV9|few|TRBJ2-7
TGTGCCAGCAGCGTGACACCGGACTTAGGCGGGGAGCAGTACTTC
CASSVTPDLGGEQYF
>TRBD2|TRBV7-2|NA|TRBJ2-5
TGTGCCAGCAGCTTAGACAGCGGGGGAGGGACCCAGTACTTC
CASSLDSGGGTQYF
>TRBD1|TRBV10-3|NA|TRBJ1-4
TGTGCCGTCTCCGGGACAGGGCACGAAAAACTGTTTTTT
CAVSGTGHEKLFF
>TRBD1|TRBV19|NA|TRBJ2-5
TGTGCCAGTATCCAACAGCGGACAGGGCGGGAGACCCAGTACTTC
CASIQQRTGRETQYF
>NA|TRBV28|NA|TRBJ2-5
TGTGCCAGCAGCCTGGACAGTCAAGAGACCCAGTACTTC
CASSLDSQETQYF
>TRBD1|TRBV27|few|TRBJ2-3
TGTGCCAGCAGTATGGGACAGGGGAGCACAGATACGCAGTATTTT
CASSMGQGSTDTQYF
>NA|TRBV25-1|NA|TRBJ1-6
TGTGCCAGCCTGGGACACCCTGGCGCTAATTCACCCCTCCACTTT
CASLGHPGANSPLHF
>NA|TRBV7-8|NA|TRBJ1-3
TGTGCCAGCAGCTTAGACAGGGGAAACACCATATATTTT
CASSLDRGNTIYF
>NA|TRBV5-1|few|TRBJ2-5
TGCGCCAGCAGCCGGCAGGGGTTTGAAGAGACCCAGTACTTC
CASSRQGFEETQYF
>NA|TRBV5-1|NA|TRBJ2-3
TGCGCCAGCCATCAGGGGAAGGGCGATACGCAGTATTTT
CASHQGKGDTQYF
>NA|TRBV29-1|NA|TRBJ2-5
TGCAGCGCCCGACAGGAGACCCAGTACTTC
CSARQETQYF
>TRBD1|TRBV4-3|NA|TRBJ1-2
TGCGCCAGCAGCCAAGAAACAGGGGGCTATGGCTACACCTTC
CASSQETGGYGYTF
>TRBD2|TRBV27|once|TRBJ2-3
TGTGCCAGCAGTTTATTTCCTAGCGGGAGCACAGATACGCAGTATTTT
CASSLFPSGSTDTQYF
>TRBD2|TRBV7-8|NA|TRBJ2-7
TGTGCCAGCAGCTTAGCGCGGGAGTTTACCCGCTACGAGCAGTACTTC
CASSLAREFTRYEQYF
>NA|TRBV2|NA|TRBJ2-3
TGTGCCAGCAGCCCCCGGAGAATCAGCGGCGGGCGATCAGATACGCAGTATTTT
CASSPRRISGGRSDTQYF
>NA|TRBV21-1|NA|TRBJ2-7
TGTGCCAGCAGCAAAGCGCGGGGGGCGCTGGACGAGCAGTACTTC
CASSKARGALDEQYF
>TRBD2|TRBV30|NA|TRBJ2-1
TGTGCCTTTACGCCCCCTAGCGGGACTTACAATGAGCAGTTCTTC
CAFTPPSGTYNEQFF
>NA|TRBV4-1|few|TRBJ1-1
TGCGCCAGCAGCCACCTGGGCTCCCGGACAAGGGACACTGAAGCTTTCTTT
CASSHLGSRTRDTEAFF
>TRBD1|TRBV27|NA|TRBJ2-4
TGTGCCAGCAGTGCACCGGGACAGGGGAAGACAAACATTCAGTACTTC
CASSAPGQGKTNIQYF
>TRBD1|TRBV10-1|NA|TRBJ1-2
TGCGCCATCACGGACAGGGTAAAGGGTGGCTACACCTTC
CAITDRVKGGYTF
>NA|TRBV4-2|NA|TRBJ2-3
TGTGCCAGCAGCCAAGTCGCGGGACTCCTTGGAACAGATACGCAGTATTTT
CASSQVAGLLGTDTQYF
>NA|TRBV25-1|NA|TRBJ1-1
TGTGCCAGCAGTCCCTCGAACCTGGCGGGAAACACTGAAGCTTTCTTT
CASSPSNLAGNTEAFF
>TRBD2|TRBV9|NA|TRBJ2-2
TGTGCCAGCAGCGTTTTCCGGGAGGGCCAGGGGGAGCTGTTTTTT
CASSVFREGQGELFF
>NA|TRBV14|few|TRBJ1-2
TGTGCCAGCAGCCAAGCGCTCTCGACAGGTGGCTACACCTTC
CASSQALSTGGYTF
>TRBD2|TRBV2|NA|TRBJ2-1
TGTGCCAGCAACAAGGGACTAGCGGGGGGGCCAGGGAATGAGCAGTTCTTC
CASNKGLAGGPGNEQFF
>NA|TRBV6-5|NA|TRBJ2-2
TGTGCCAGCAGTTACTCGAGGCTTACGAACACCGGGGAGCTGTTTTTT
CASSYSRLTNTGELFF
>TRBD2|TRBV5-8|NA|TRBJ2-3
TGTGCCAGCAGCGGTAGCGGGGGGGCAGCCGATACGCAGTATTTT
CASSGSGGAADTQYF
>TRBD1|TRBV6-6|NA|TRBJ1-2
TGTGCCAGCGGCCGGGACAGAGAACCCTACACCTTC
CASGRDREPYTF
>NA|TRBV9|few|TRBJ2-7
TGTGCCAGCAGCGTAGGACAGTGGCCGACGGCCGAGCAGTACTTC
CASSVGQWPTAEQYF
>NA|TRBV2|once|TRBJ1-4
TGTGCCAGCAGTGAATGGCCAGGGGAGGGTCAAAAACTGTTTTTT
CASSEWPGEGQKLFF
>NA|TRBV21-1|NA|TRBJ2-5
TGTGCCAGCAGCAGGACAGGGTGGGAGACCCAGTACTTC
CASSRTGWETQYF
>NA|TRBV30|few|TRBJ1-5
TGTGCCTGGAGCACCGGACAGAAAAATCAGCCCCAGCATTTT
CAWSTGQKNQPQHF
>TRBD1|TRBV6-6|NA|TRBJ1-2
TGTGCCAGCAGTTACACCGGGACAGGGGATGGCTACACCTTC
CASSYTGTGDGYTF
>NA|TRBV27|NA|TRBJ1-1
TGTGCCAGCAGCTCCATGTCCGCTATATACGACACGGACACTGAAGCTTTCTTT
CASSSMSAIYDTDTEAFF